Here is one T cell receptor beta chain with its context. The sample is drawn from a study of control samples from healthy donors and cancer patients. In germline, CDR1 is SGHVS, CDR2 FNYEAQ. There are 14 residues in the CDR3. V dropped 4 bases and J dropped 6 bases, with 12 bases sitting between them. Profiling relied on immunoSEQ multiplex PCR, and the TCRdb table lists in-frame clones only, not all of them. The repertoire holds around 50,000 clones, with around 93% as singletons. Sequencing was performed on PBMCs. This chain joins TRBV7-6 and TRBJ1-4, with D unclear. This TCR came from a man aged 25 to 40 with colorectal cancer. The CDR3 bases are TGTGCCAGCAGCTCCGGGAGCAGTTATGAAAAACTGTTTTTT. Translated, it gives CASSSGSSYEKLFF.